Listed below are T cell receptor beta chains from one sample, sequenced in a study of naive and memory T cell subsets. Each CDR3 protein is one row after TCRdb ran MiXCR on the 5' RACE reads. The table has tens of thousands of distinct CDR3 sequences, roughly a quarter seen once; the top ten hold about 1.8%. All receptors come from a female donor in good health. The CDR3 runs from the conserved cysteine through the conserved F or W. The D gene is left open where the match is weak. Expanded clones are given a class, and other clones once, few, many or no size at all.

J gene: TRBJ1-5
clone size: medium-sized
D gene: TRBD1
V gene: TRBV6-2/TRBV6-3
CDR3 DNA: TGTGCCAGCAGTTACACAGGGGGCCCGAATCAGCCCCAGCATTTT
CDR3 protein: CASSYTGGPNQPQHF

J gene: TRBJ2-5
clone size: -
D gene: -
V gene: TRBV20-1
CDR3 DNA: TGCAGTGCTCTCGCCCTAGCGAAGTACCAAGAGACCCAGTACTTC
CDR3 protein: CSALALAKYQETQYF

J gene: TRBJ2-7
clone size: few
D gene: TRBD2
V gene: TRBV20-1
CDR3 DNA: TGCAGTGCTAGGGGTGGGCGTCTAGCGGGCGAGCAGTACTTC
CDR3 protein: CSARGGRLAGEQYF

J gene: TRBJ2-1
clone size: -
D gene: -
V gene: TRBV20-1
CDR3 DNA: TGCAGTGCTCTTACCCCATCCGGCGATGAGCAGTTCTTC
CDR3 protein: CSALTPSGDEQFF

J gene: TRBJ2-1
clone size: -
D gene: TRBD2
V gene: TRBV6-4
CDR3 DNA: TGTGCCAGCAGTGACACTAGCGGGAGTAGACGGCAGTTCTTC
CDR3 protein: CASSDTSGSRRQFF

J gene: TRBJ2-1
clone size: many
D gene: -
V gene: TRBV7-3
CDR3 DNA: TGTGCCAGCAGCGCGGGGACTTACTCCTACAATGAGCAGTTCTTC
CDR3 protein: CASSAGTYSYNEQFF

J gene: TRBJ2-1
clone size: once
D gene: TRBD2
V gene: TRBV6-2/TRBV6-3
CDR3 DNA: TGTGCCAGCAGTTCTCCCTACGGGACTAGCGTCAACAATGAGCAGTTCTTC
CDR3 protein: CASSSPYGTSVNNEQFF

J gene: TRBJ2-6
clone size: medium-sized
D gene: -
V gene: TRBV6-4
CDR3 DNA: TGTGCCAGCAGTGACTCGACCTCTGGGGCCAACGTCCTGACTTTC
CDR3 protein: CASSDSTSGANVLTF

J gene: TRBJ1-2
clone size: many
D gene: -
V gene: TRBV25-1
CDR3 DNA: TGTGCCAGCCAATGGGGGGGGTATGGCTACACCTTC
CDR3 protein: CASQWGGYGYTF

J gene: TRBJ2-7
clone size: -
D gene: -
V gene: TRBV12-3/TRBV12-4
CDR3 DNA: TGTGCCAGCACCTCTACAGGGTTTCTCCACGAGCAGTACTTC
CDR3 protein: CASTSTGFLHEQYF

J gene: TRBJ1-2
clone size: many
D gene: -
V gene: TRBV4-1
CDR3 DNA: TGCGCCAGCAGCCCGAAAGGAAACTATGGCTACACCTTC
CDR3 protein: CASSPKGNYGYTF

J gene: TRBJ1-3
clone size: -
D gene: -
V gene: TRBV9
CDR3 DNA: TGTGCCAGCAGCGTAGCTGCCGGTGGCTCTGGAAACACCATATATTTT
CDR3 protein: CASSVAAGGSGNTIYF

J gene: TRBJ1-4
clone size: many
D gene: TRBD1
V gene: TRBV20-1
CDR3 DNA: TGCAGTGCGGAAGACAGGGTCAGAGAAAAACTGTTTTTT
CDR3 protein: CSAEDRVREKLFF

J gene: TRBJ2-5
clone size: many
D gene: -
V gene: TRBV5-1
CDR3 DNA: TGCGCCAGCAGCTTGTCTACTGGGGAGGAGACCCAGTACTTC
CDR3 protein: CASSLSTGEETQYF

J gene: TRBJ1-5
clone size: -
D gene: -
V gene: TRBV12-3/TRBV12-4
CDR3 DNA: TGTGCCAGCAGTTTTGAAGTGGATCAGCCCCAGCATTTT
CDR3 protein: CASSFEVDQPQHF

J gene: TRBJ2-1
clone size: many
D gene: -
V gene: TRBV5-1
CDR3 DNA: TGCGCCAGCAGCTTGGGCCCCTCCTACAATGAGCAGTTCTTC
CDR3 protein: CASSLGPSYNEQFF

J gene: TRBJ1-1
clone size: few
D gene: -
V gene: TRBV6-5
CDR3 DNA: TGTGCCAGCTCCAACACAGGAACTGAAGCTTTCTTT
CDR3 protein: CASSNTGTEAFF

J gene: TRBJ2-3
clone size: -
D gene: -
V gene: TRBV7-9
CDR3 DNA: TGTGCAAAAACCGAAGGGGGGAGCACAGATACGCAGTATTTT
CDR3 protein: CAKTEGGSTDTQYF

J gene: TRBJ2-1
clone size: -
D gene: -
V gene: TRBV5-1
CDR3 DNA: TGCGCCAGCAGTCAGGACAGAATTACCTACAATGAGCAGTTCTTC
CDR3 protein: CASSQDRITYNEQFF

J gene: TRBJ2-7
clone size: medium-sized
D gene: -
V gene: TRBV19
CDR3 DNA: TGTGCCAGTAGCGACTATTCCTACGAGCAGTACTTC
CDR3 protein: CASSDYSYEQYF

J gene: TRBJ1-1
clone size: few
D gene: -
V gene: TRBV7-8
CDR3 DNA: TGTGCCAGCAGCTTAGGGCAGGGTGACGCTTTCTTT
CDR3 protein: CASSLGQGDAFF

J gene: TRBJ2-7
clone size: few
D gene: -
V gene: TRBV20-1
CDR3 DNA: TGCAGTGCTAGAGTCGACAGCTACGAGCAGTACTTC
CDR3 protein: CSARVDSYEQYF

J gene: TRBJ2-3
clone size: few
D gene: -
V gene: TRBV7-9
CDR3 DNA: TGTGCCAGCAGCTCGCGAATAGACAGGAGCACAGATACGCAGTATTTT
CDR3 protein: CASSSRIDRSTDTQYF

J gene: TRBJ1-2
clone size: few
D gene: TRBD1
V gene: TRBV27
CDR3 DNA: TGTGCCAGCAGTCCAGGGACAGGAGGAGGCTATGGCTACACCTTC
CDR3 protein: CASSPGTGGGYGYTF

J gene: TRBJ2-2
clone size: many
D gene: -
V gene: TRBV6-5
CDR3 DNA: TGTGCCAGCAGTTCGGGACAGAACACCGGGGAGCTGTTTTTT
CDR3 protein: CASSSGQNTGELFF

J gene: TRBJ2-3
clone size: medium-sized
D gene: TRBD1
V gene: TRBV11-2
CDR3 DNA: TGTGCCAGCAGCGGGACAGGGGGCTGGGGTGACACGCAGTATTTT
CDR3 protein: CASSGTGGWGDTQYF

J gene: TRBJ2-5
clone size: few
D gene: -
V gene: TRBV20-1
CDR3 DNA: TGCAGTGCTAGAGAATTGTCTATTCAAGAGACCCAGTACTTC
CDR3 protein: CSARELSIQETQYF

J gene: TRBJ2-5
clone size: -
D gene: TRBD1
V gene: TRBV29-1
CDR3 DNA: TGCAGCGTTGAACCAGGGGGAGAGACCCAGTACTTC
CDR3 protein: CSVEPGGETQYF

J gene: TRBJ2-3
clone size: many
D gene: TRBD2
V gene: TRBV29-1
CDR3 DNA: TGCAGCACCGAAGGGACCTTTCTAGCGGGGGGCGGTACGCAGTATTTT
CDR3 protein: CSTEGTFLAGGGTQYF

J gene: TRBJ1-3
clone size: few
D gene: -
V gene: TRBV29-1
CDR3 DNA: TGCAGCGTTGCCCGGCTGAGCTCTGGAAACACCATATATTTT
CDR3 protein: CSVARLSSGNTIYF

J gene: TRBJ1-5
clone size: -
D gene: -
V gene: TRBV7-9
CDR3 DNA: TGTGCCAGCAGCTCCGCGGGGACACCTGAAGAGGATCAGCCCCAGCATTTT
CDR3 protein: CASSSAGTPEEDQPQHF

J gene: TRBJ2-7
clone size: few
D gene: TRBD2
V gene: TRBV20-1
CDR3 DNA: TGCAGTGCTAGATATGGCGGGAGTGACTACGAGCAGTACTTC
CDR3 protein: CSARYGGSDYEQYF

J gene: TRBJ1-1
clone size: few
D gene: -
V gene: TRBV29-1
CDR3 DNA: TGCAGCGTTGAAGACTCACCCTGGGGCCTGAACACTGAAGCTTTCTTT
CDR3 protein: CSVEDSPWGLNTEAFF

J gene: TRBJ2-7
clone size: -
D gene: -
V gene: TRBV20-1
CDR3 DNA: TGCAGTGCTAGGACCCACGGGTCTTCTTTGGGTGTGCAGTACTTC
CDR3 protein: CSARTHGSSLGVQYF

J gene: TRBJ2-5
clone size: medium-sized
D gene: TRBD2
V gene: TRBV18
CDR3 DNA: TGTGCCAGCTCACCACCATACCCTAGCGGGGATCAAGAGACCCAGTACTTC
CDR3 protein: CASSPPYPSGDQETQYF

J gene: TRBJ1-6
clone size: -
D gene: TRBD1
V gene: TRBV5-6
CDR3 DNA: TGTGCCAGCAGCTTTCGCGGGACAGGGAATTCACCCCTCCACTTT
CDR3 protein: CASSFRGTGNSPLHF

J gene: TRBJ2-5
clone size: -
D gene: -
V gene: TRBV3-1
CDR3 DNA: TGTGCCAGCAGCCAAGTATTGGGTGTGTTCGGGGAGACCCAGTACTTC
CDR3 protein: CASSQVLGVFGETQYF

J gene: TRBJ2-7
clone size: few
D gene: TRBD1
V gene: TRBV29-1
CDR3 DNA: TGCAGCGCCCCAACGGTTTGGGACAGGGGGTACGAGCAGTACTTC
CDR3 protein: CSAPTVWDRGYEQYF

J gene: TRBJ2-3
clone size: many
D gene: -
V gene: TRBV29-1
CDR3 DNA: TGCAGCCTATATAAAGGAGGAACAGATACGCAGTATTTT
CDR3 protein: CSLYKGGTDTQYF

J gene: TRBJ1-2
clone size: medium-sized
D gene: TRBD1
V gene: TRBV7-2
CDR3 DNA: TGTGCCAGCAGCTCGACAGGGGGCGAGGACTATGGCTACACCTTC
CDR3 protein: CASSSTGGEDYGYTF

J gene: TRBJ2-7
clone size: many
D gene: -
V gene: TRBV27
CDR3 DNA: TGTGCCAGCAGTCCCTCCCACGGGGCCCGCTCCTACGAGCAGTACTTC
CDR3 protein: CASSPSHGARSYEQYF

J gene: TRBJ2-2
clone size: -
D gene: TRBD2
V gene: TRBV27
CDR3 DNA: TGTGCCAGCAGACCATTCGGACTAGCGGGAGGGCCCTCCGACGGGGAGCTGTTTTTT
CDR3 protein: CASRPFGLAGGPSDGELFF

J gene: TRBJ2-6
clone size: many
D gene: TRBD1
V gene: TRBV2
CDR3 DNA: TGTGCCAGCAGAGGACAGGGGGATCCCTCTGGGGCCAACGTCCTGACTTTC
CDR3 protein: CASRGQGDPSGANVLTF

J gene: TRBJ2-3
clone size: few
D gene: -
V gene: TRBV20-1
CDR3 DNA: TGCAGTGCTAGAGATCCGCAGGGCCCAGATACGCAGTATTTT
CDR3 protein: CSARDPQGPDTQYF

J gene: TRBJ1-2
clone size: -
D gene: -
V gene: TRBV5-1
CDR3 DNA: TGCGCCAGCAGCCTGCAGGCTAACTATGGCTACACCTTC
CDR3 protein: CASSLQANYGYTF

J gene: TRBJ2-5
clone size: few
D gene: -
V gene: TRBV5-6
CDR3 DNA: TGTGCCAGCAGCTGGGGGTTGGACGTAACCCAAGAGACCCAGTACTTC
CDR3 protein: CASSWGLDVTQETQYF

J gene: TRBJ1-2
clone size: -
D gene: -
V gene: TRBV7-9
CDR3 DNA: TGTGCCAGCAGCTTAGCCGGGGCAGATACTAACTATGGCTACACCTTC
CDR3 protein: CASSLAGADTNYGYTF

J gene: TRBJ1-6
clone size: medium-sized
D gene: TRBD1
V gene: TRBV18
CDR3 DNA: TGTGCCAGCTCACCACCAGGGGACAGGGATAATTCACCCCTCCACTTT
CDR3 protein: CASSPPGDRDNSPLHF

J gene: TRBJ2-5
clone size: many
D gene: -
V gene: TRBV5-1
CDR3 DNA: TGCGCCAGCGGCGGGACAGCTGAAGAGACCCAGTACTTC
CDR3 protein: CASGGTAEETQYF

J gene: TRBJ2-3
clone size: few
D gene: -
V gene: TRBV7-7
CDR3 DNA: TGTGCTAGCAGCTTAACGGGCGGGAAGAGCACAGATACGCAGTATTTT
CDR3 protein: CASSLTGGKSTDTQYF

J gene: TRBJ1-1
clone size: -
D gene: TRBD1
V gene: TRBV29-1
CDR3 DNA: TGCAGCGTTACCGACAGGGGGAACACTGAAGCTTTCTTT
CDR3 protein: CSVTDRGNTEAFF

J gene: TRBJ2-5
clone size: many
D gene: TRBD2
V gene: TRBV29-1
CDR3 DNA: TGCAGCGTGTCTAGCGGACAAGAGACCCAGTACTTC
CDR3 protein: CSVSSGQETQYF